The 28 T cell receptor beta chains in this list originate from one sample, sequenced in a study of PD-1 blockade in classical Hodgkin lymphoma. Every patient had relapsed following autologous stem cell transplantation, and cohorts differed in brentuximab vedotin exposure. The assay was immunoSEQ multiplex PCR, and TCRdb's table has in-frame clones only and misses some. The sample contains approximately 13,000 clones, 80% to 95% of which appear only once. Sequenced material: peripheral blood mononuclear cells (PBMCs), taken at baseline. The source of these receptors is a human donor with classical Hodgkin lymphoma.

The chain employs TRBV27 and TRBJ2-7; TRBD1 matches 9 bases. CDR1 MNHEY and CDR2 SMNVEV come from the germline V gene (reference sequence). This CDR3 is 13 amino acids long. The V and J ends lost 5 bases and 6 bases, in that order; junction bases with no gene match: 5. The CDR3 DNA reads TGTGCCAGCAGTCCCAGGACAGGGGCCGAGCAGTACTTC. Its protein product is CASSPRTGAEQYF.

The V and J genes are TRBV13 and TRBJ2-5; D might be TRBD1 or TRBD2, each matching 7 bases. Germline V gene sequence: CDR1 PRHDT, CDR2 FYEKMQ (reference sequence). V lost 5 bases and J lost 5, with 21 bases in between. The CDR3 covers 16 residues. The DNA of the CDR3 is TGTGCCAGCAGCCATCCGGGGACAGACGGGGGGGAGACCCAGTACTTC. This encodes CASSHPGTDGGETQYF.

This clone has just one count. The DNA of the CDR3 is TGTGCCAGCAGTGAAGCCGAGACTAGCGGGAGGAATGACGAGCAGTACTTC. Translated: CASSEAETSGRNDEQYF. V usage is TRBV2 and J usage is TRBJ2-7; 13 nucleotides line up with TRBD2. CDR3 length equals 17 residues. The junction had 7 bases not matched to a gene; V was cut back by 0 bases and J by 5 bases. Per germline, CDR1 SNHLY and CDR2 FYNNEI.

The chain joins TRBV6-5 to TRBJ1-1, with D uncertain. V was cut by 6 bases and J by 4 bases, with 18 bases left in between. This CDR3 has 15 amino acids. The V gene's germline CDR1 is MNHEY and CDR2 SVGAGI. The CDR3 DNA reads TGTGCCAGCAGCCCCTGGGCTGGGCTAGGCACTGAAGCTTTCTTT. Residues: CASSPWAGLGTEAFF.

The chain carries TRBV18 and TRBJ2-2, with no clear D. V shed 3 bases and J shed 6 bases, with 8 bases lying between them. The CDR3 spans 13 residues. Germline assignment: CDR1 KGHSH and CDR2 LQKENI. CDR3: CASSPTEAGELFF. In nucleotides, the CDR3 is TGTGCCAGCTCACCGACTGAGGCCGGGGAGCTGTTTTTT.

The V call is TRBV10-1, the J call TRBJ1-1; maybe TRBD1 (6 bases). Trimming removed 6 bases at V and 4 bases at J, with 12 bases between. This CDR3 is 13 amino acids long. The germline V gene has CDR1 WNHNN and CDR2 SYGVQD (reference sequence). For the CDR3, the DNA is TGCGCCAGCAGCCCAGACAGGTTCACTGAAGCTTTCTTT. Protein sequence: CASSPDRFTEAFF.

V gene TRBV2 combines with J gene TRBJ1-3; D possibly corresponds to TRBD1 (5 bases). The CDR3 consists of 15 residues. V was cut by 7 bases and J by 0 bases, with 13 bases left in between. The germline CDR1 and CDR2 sequences are SNHLY and FYNNEI. This CDR3 is CASTGDSYSGNTIYF. In nucleotides, the CDR3 is TGTGCCAGCACTGGCGACAGCTACTCTGGAAACACCATATATTTT. Combining the CDR3 with reference TRBV2 and TRBJ1-3 gives the whole variable domain EPEVTQTPSHQVTQMGQEVILRCVPISNHLYFYWYRQILGQKVEFLVSFYNNEISEKSEIFDDQFSVERPDGSNFTLKIRSTKLEDSAMYFCASTGDSYSGNTIYFGEGSWLTVV.

The chain links TRBV6-1 to TRBJ2-5, with a weak D call TRBD2 (6 bases). There are 14 residues in the CDR3. V shed 9 bases and J shed 5 bases, with 19 bases lying between them. Germline V CDR1 and CDR2: MNHNS, SASEGT. CDR3 DNA: TGTGCCAGTTACATTAGCGGAGTACGGGAGACCCAGTACTTC. The encoded protein is CASYISGVRETQYF.

This chain uses TRBV18 with TRBJ2-1, with TRBD1 matching 9 bases. The CDR3 has 16 residues. V was clipped by 4 bases and J by 5 bases; unmatched bases: 9. Germline CDR1 KGHSH, CDR2 LQKENI. CDR3 protein: CASSLQDRGRDNEQFF. The CDR3 bases are TGTGCCAGCTCACTACAAGACAGGGGGAGGGACAATGAGCAGTTCTTC.

J is TRBJ2-2 and V is TRBV7-8; weak D call: TRBD1 (5 bases). The germline V and J ends were trimmed by 3 bases and 9 bases, with 5 bases remaining between them. The CDR3 spans 11 residues. The germline V gene encodes CDR1 SGHVS and CDR2 FQNEAQ. The CDR3 nucleotides are TGTGCCAGCAGCTTGGGGCGGGAGCTGTTTTTT. Residues: CASSLGRELFF. Filled out from reference TRBV7-8 and TRBJ2-2, the complete variable domain reads GAGVSQSPRYKVAKRGQDVALRCDPISGHVSLFWYQQALGQGPEFLTYFQNEAQLDKSGLPSDRFFAERPEGSVSTLKIQRTQQEDSAVYLCASSLGRELFFGEGSRLTVL.

This chain links TRBV7-9 with TRBJ1-4; a possible D gene is TRBD1 (6 bases). CDR3 size: 14 residues. Trimming shortened V by 5 bases and J by 6 bases, and 13 bases separated the two germline ends. Germline-derived CDR1 and CDR2 are SEHNR and FQNEAQ (reference sequence). CDR3 coding DNA: TGTGCCAGCAGCCCTGGACAGATCTATGAAAAACTGTTTTTT. Translation: CASSPGQIYEKLFF.

A word on this clone: The sample carries other DNA sequences with the same CDR3. The chain links TRBV5-1 to TRBJ1-1; TRBD1 is a possible D gene (5 bases). CDR3 length: 15 amino acids. Trimming took off 0 bases at V and 2 bases at J, with 11 bases between the two ends. CDR1 is SGHRS, CDR2 YFSETQ, per germline. The CDR3 DNA sequence: TGCGCCAGCAGCTTGGAGCTCCAGGGCAACACTGAAGCTTTCTTT. Its protein is CASSLELQGNTEAFF.

The chain combines TRBV4-2 with TRBJ1-2, with TRBD1 as a possible D gene (6 bases). Trimming took 4 bases from V and 7 from J, leaving 10 bases between them. The CDR3 sequence is 12 residues long. From germline, CDR1 is LGHNA and CDR2 YNFKEQ. CDR3: CASSPGEIGYTF. CDR3 DNA: TGTGCCAGCAGCCCAGGGGAGATTGGCTACACCTTC.

The CDR3 coding sequence is TGTGCCAGCAGTTACCGGTCTTACACTGAAGCTTTCTTT. Translated, it gives CASSYRSYTEAFF. The chain uses TRBV27 and TRBJ1-1, with no clear D. V was trimmed by 4 bases and J by 3 bases, leaving 9 bases between them. Germline V gene sequence: CDR1 MNHEY, CDR2 SMNVEV (reference sequence). The CDR3 sequence is 13 residues long.

The chain recombines TRBV29-1 with TRBJ1-2, with TRBD1 matching 7 bases. This CDR3 contains 13 residues. The trim removed 8 bases at V and 1 base at J, leaving 7 bases unmatched. Germline CDR1 reads SQVTM; CDR2 reads ANQGSEA. The CDR3 nucleotides are TGCAGCACCAGGACAGGATTTAACTATGGCTACACCTTC. This gives the protein CSTRTGFNYGYTF. Using reference TRBV29-1 and TRBJ1-2 for the parts outside the CDR3, the full variable domain is SAVISQKPSRDICQRGTSLTIQCQVDSQVTMMFWYRQQPGQSLTLIATANQGSEATYESGFVIDKFPISRPNLTFSTLTVSNMSPEDSSIYLCSTRTGFNYGYTFGSGTRLTVV.

The chain has TRBV2 and TRBJ2-1, with D maybe TRBD2 (5 bases). CDR1 is SNHLY and CDR2 is FYNNEI in the germline V gene. The CDR3 runs 13 residues. V was clipped by 3 bases and J by 4 bases, with 7 bases between them. The CDR3 region is CASSDPGYNEQFF. In DNA, the CDR3 is TGTGCCAGCAGTGACCCGGGGTACAATGAGCAGTTCTTC.

This chain joins TRBV27 and TRBJ2-3; D gene uncertain. The CDR3 sequence is 12 residues long. V lost 4 bases, J lost 1 base, and 3 bases lay in between. Germline V CDR1 and CDR2: MNHEY, SMNVEV (reference sequence). CDR3 protein: CASSSRTDTQYF. The CDR3 nucleotides read TGTGCCAGCAGTTCCCGCACAGATACGCAGTATTTT.

The V and J genes are TRBV29-1 and TRBJ2-3; 11 bases align to TRBD2. The CDR3 length is 14 residues. The germline CDR1 and CDR2 sequences are SQVTM and ANQGSEA. After removal of 5 bases from V and 3 bases from J, the junction contained 4 bases not matched to a gene. The CDR3 nucleotides are TGCAGCGTTATAGCGGGAGGGCCAACAGATACGCAGTATTTT. Translating it yields CSVIAGGPTDTQYF.

This rearrangement joins TRBV9 to TRBJ1-3; a possible D gene is TRBD1 (5 bases). Looked up from germline, CDR1 is SGDLS and CDR2 is YYNGEE. The CDR3 loop spans 16 amino acids. Trimming removed 0 bases from V and 0 bases from J, with 10 bases in between. In DNA, the CDR3 is TGTGCCAGCAGCGTAGCGGGACTCAACTCTGGAAACACCATATATTTT. Amino acid sequence: CASSVAGLNSGNTIYF.

This rearrangement joins TRBV7-6 to TRBJ1-1; D is ambiguous. The CDR3 length is 12 residues. The V end lost 4 bases, the J end lost 7 bases, and 10 bases lay between the germline ends. Germline CDR1 SGHVS, CDR2 FNYEAQ. CDR3 loop: CASSYSRGEAFF. The CDR3 nucleotides read TGTGCCAGCAGCTATAGCCGGGGTGAAGCTTTCTTT. Full variable domain (outside the CDR3, taken from reference TRBV7-6 and TRBJ1-1): GAGVSQSPRYKVTKRGQDVALRCDPISGHVSLYWYRQALGQGPEFLTYFNYEAQQDKSGLPNDRFSAERPEGSISTLTIQRTEQRDSAMYRCASSYSRGEAFFGQGTRLTVV.

The chain carries TRBV5-6 and TRBJ2-7; D possibly corresponds to TRBD2 (6 bases). The CDR3 sequence is 13 residues long. Between the trimmed V and J ends, which lost 1 base and 4 bases, there was a span of 9 bases. Germline-derived CDR1 and CDR2 are SGHDT and YYEEEE. The CDR3 loop reads CASSLRGNYEQYF. CDR3 DNA sequence: TGTGCCAGCAGCTTGCGGGGGAATTACGAGCAGTACTTC.

V and J are TRBV14 and TRBJ1-1; weak D call: TRBD1 (6 bases). This CDR3 region has 15 residues. Germline CDR1 is SGHDN and CDR2 is FVKESK. V was clipped by 3 bases and J by 0 bases, with 11 bases between them. The CDR3 sequence is CASSHRRGVNTEAFF. CDR3 nucleotides: TGTGCCAGCAGCCACCGCAGGGGCGTGAACACTGAAGCTTTCTTT.

The chain recombines TRBV12-5 with TRBJ1-1; tentatively, D is TRBD1 (6 bases). V shed 0 bases and J shed 3 bases, with 17 bases lying between them. This CDR3 is 17 amino acids long. The germline gives CDR1 LGHNT, CDR2 FRNRAP. The CDR3 sequence is CASGLVAAGEWYTEAFF. The CDR3 DNA follows: TGTGCTAGTGGTTTGGTTGCGGCAGGGGAGTGGTACACTGAAGCTTTCTTT.

This chain connects TRBV9 to TRBJ2-7, with no clear D. The CDR3 loop spans 14 amino acids. Germline loops: CDR1 SGDLS, CDR2 YYNGEE. Trimming removed 0 bases at V and 3 bases at J, with 10 bases between. The CDR3 loop reads CASSVAPSDYEQYF. Here the CDR3 DNA reads TGTGCCAGCAGCGTAGCTCCTTCCGACTACGAGCAGTACTTC.

The chain uses TRBV2 and TRBJ1-6; 9 positions match TRBD1. Trimming took 2 bases from V and 10 from J; bases not matched to a gene: 3. The CDR3 length is 14 residues. Germline V lookup: CDR1 SNHLY, CDR2 FYNNEI. The CDR3 bases are TGTGCCAGCAGTGAAACAGGGGGCTTATCACCCCTCCACTTT. It specifies CASSETGGLSPLHF.

The chain is built from TRBV30 and TRBJ1-2; TRBD1 is a possible D gene (5 bases). The ends were cut back, 5 bases at V and 2 bases at J, with 18 bases in the middle. The CDR3 consists of 15 residues. Germline V gene data show CDR1 as GTSNPN and CDR2 as SVGIG (reference sequence). The CDR3: CAWSQGGARNYGYTF. The CDR3 coding sequence is TGTGCCTGGTCCCAGGGAGGGGCGCGGAACTATGGCTACACCTTC.

This chain uses TRBV5-4 with TRBJ2-2; D is undetermined. Germline V gives CDR1 SGHNT, CDR2 YYREEE (reference sequence). The V end lost 1 base, the J end lost 0 bases, and 7 bases lay between the germline ends. This CDR3 has 15 amino acids. The CDR3: CASSLTYANTGELFF. CDR3 nucleotides: TGTGCCAGCAGCTTGACATACGCGAACACCGGGGAGCTGTTTTTT.

The CDR3 loop is CASSPGPYNSPLHF. CDR3 in DNA: TGTGCCAGCAGTCCAGGGCCCTATAATTCACCCCTCCACTTT. This chain uses TRBV2 with TRBJ1-6; maybe TRBD1 (5 bases). This CDR3 comprises 14 residues. The V end was cut by 5 bases, the J end by 2 bases, with 7 bases between. Per germline, CDR1 SNHLY and CDR2 FYNNEI. Looking up the rest from reference TRBV2 and TRBJ1-6 gives the full variable domain: EPEVTQTPSHQVTQMGQEVILRCVPISNHLYFYWYRQILGQKVEFLVSFYNNEISEKSEIFDDQFSVERPDGSNFTLKIRSTKLEDSAMYFCASSPGPYNSPLHFGNGTRLTVT.